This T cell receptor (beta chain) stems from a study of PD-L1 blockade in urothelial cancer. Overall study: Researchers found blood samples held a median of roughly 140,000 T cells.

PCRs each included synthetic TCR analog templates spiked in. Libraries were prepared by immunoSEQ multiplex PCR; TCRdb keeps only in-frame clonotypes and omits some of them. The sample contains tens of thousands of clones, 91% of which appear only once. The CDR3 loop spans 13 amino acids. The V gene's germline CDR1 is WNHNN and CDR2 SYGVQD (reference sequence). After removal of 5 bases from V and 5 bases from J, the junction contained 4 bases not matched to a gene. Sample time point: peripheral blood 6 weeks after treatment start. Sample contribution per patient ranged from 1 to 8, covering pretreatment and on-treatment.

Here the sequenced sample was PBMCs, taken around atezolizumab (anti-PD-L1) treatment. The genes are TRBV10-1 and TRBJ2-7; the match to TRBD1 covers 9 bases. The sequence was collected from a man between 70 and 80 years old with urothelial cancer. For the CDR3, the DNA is TGCGCCAGCAGTCAGGACAGGGGAGACGAGCAGTACTTC. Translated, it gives CASSQDRGDEQYF.